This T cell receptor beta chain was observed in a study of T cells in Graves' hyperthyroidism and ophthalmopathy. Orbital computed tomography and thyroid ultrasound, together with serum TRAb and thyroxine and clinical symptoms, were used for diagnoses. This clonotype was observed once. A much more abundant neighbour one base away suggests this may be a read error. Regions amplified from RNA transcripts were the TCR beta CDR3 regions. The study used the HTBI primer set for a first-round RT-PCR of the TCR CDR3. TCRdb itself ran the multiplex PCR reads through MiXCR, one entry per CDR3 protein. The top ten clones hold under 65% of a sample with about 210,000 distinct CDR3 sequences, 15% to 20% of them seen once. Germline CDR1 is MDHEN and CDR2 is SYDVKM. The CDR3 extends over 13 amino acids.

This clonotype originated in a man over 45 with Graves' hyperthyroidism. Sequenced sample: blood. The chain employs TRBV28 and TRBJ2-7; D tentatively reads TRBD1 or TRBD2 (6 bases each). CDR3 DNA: TGTGCTAGCGCCGTAGGGGGGTCCTACGAGCAGTACTTC. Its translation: CASAVGGSYEQYF.